The 13 T cell receptor beta chains presented below share a single source sample, sequenced in a study of T cell repertoires in cytomegalovirus infection. No antigen has been identified for these receptors. A single record per CDR3 protein comes from TCRdb applying MiXCR to the reads. The data hold more than 250,000 distinct CDR3 sequences, with roughly 25% observed a single time. Sequencing was performed on cultured PBMCs, taken from culture after CMV antigen stimulation. The receptors were sampled from a human donor in good health (CMV status not recorded). Some clones in this sample may be carry-over from other donors' samples.

The V and J genes are TRBV29-1 and TRBJ2-1; 8 bases map to TRBD2. V shed 7 bases, J shed 7 bases, and the junction held 12 bases outside the gene matches. The CDR3 runs to 14 residues. The germline V gene encodes CDR1 SQVTM and CDR2 ANQGSEA. The DNA of the CDR3 is TGCAGCGGCCATACTAGCGGCGGTCCTAATGAGCAGTTCTTC. Translation: CSGHTSGGPNEQFF.

The V call is TRBV7-8, the J call TRBJ2-3; 13 nucleotides align to TRBD2. Germline CDR1 and CDR2: SGHVS and FQNEAQ. J gave up 5 bases and V 7 bases, and 15 bases lay outside the gene matches. CDR3 size: 18 residues. CDR3 DNA sequence: TGTGCCAGCATCCCTTTACCTCGACTAGCGGGAGGACGAGATACGCAGTATTTT. Amino acid sequence: CASIPLPRLAGGRDTQYF. Complete variable domain (other parts from reference TRBV7-8 and TRBJ2-3): GAGVSQSPRYKVAKRGQDVALRCDPISGHVSLFWYQQALGQGPEFLTYFQNEAQLDKSGLPSDRFFAERPEGSVSTLKIQRTQQEDSAVYLCASIPLPRLAGGRDTQYFGPGTRLTVL.

The table lists this clonotype with many counts. The chain recombines TRBV7-2 with TRBJ1-2; 10 positions match TRBD1. Germline CDR1 SGHTA, CDR2 FQGNSA. The CDR3 runs 15 residues. Losses at the gene ends were 5 bases for V and 7 bases for J; bases not matched to a gene: 10. The CDR3 DNA sequence: TGTGCCAGCAGCCCACCAGGGACAGGGGTTAGTGGCTACACCTTC. Protein: CASSPPGTGVSGYTF.

The chain links TRBV6-5 to TRBJ2-7; 15 bases line up with TRBD2. V gave up 6 bases and J gave up 7 bases; unmatched junction bases: 10. There are 16 residues in the CDR3. Germline loops: CDR1 MNHEY, CDR2 SVGAGI. The CDR3 bases are TGTGCCAGCAGGGCAGGACTAGCGGGAGGGCCGGGTGAGCAGTACGTC. This translates into CASRAGLAGGPGEQYV.

This clonotype was observed a handful of times. This rearrangement joins TRBV28 to TRBJ2-3; TRBD1 matches at 8 bases. Germline V CDR1 and CDR2: MDHEN, SYDVKM. J lost 0 bases, V lost 5 bases, and 13 bases had no gene match. The CDR3 is 18 amino acids. CDR3: CASSTIRDRPASTDTQYF. Written as DNA, the CDR3 is TGTGCCAGCAGTACCATCCGGGACAGGCCAGCTAGCACAGATACGCAGTATTTT.

This clonotype was detected a few times. The V call is TRBV4-3, the J call TRBJ2-7; D gene ambiguous. Germline V CDR1 and CDR2: LGHNA, YSLEER. The CDR3 length is 14 residues. V lost 4 bases to trimming and J lost 2 bases, with 12 bases between them. CDR3 coding DNA: TGCGCCAGCAGCCCCGAGAGGTTCACCTACGAGCAGTACTTC. Protein: CASSPERFTYEQYF.

J is TRBJ2-3 and V is TRBV19, with TRBD2 matching over 9 bases. From germline, CDR1 is LNHDA and CDR2 SQIVND (reference sequence). V lost 2 bases, J lost 7 bases, and 28 bases stayed unmatched. This CDR3 has 22 residues. In DNA form, the CDR3 reads TGTGCCAGTAGTATATCTCAGGGGGGTCTAGCGGGATCGTCGTGGGGAACCAATACGCAGTATTTT. Translated, it gives CASSISQGGLAGSSWGTNTQYF.

This clonotype was counted only a few times. V and J are TRBV7-3 and TRBJ1-1; 8 bases are shared with TRBD1. The CDR3 extends over 14 amino acids. The V gene end was trimmed by 3 bases and the J gene end by 6 bases; junction bases not matched to a gene: 6. The germline V gene encodes CDR1 SGHTA and CDR2 FQGTGA. The DNA of the CDR3 is TGTGCCAGCAGCTTCCAACAGGGGGGGGCTGAAGCTTTCTTT. Encoded protein: CASSFQQGGAEAFF.

V is TRBV19 and J is TRBJ2-2; 10 nucleotides line up with TRBD2. The V gene's germline CDR1 is LNHDA and CDR2 SQIVND (reference sequence). Trimming cost V 3 bases and J 5 bases; bases outside gene matches: 6. This CDR3 has 16 residues. This CDR3 reads CASSIDSGRRTGELFF. The CDR3 DNA sequence: TGTGCCAGTAGTATTGATAGCGGGAGGAGGACCGGGGAGCTGTTTTTT.

This clonotype was found a few times. This chain joins TRBV4-3 and TRBJ2-2, with D hard to call. In germline, CDR1 is LGHNA, CDR2 YSLEER. This CDR3 is 15 amino acids long. The V end lost 0 bases, the J end lost 6 bases, and 11 bases lay between the germline ends. CDR3 loop: CASSQDQVYPGELFF. In nucleotides, the CDR3 is TGCGCCAGCAGCCAAGATCAGGTGTATCCCGGGGAGCTGTTTTTT.

This clonotype was counted between two and nine times. DNA for the CDR3: TGCGCCAGCAGCCGTAATGGTCCCTCTGGAAACACCATATATTTT. As protein: CASSRNGPSGNTIYF. J is TRBJ1-3 and V is TRBV4-1, with D uncertain. CDR3 length equals 15 residues. The germline gives CDR1 MGHRA, CDR2 YSYEKL. Trimming pared 4 bases from V and 0 bases from J, leaving 10 bases between.

This clonotype has a handful of counts. V and J are TRBV4-3 and TRBJ2-2; 7 bases agree with TRBD2. Germline CDR1 and CDR2: LGHNA and YSLEER. Germline trimming cut 0 bases from V and 6 bases from J; bases unmatched to any gene: 7. This CDR3 region has 16 residues. The chain's CDR3 is CASSQEGGRVAGELFF. DNA for the CDR3: TGCGCCAGCAGCCAAGAGGGCGGGAGAGTGGCCGGGGAGCTGTTTTTT.

This clonotype was detected only a few times. The chain couples TRBV11-2 to TRBJ2-1, with 9 positions matching TRBD2. Germline V gene data show CDR1 as SGHAT and CDR2 as FQNNGV. The CDR3 loop spans 18 amino acids. V gave up 1 base and J gave up 7 bases; unmatched junction bases: 14. CDR3 in DNA: TGTGCCAGCAGCTTAGTACTAGCGGGCAAAGTCCCCATTAATGAGCAGTTCTTC. Its protein product is CASSLVLAGKVPINEQFF.